Listed here are 2 T cell receptor beta chains from one sample, sequenced in a study of read filtering for tumor transcriptome and immune sequencing. The library was built from about 370 ng RNA with molecular barcoded adaptors for alpha/delta and beta/gamma chains. TCRdb called the reads again in MiXCR, with one record for every CDR3 protein. The table shows around 50,000 distinct CDR3 sequences, with around a fifth occurring only once. Source material: a population of CD138-negative cells sorted from bone marrow. The receptors shown here come from a donor over 35 with multiple myeloma.

This clonotype was detected many times. The V gene is TRBV27, the J gene TRBJ2-1; D unclear. The CDR3 loop spans 16 amino acids. V was trimmed by 5 bases and J by 0 bases, leaving 14 bases between them. Germline CDR1 is MNHEY and CDR2 is SMNVEV (reference sequence). The DNA for the CDR3 is TGTGCCAGCAGTCCATCCAGCGCTAGCTCCTACAATGAGCAGTTCTTC. Translating gives CASSPSSASSYNEQFF.

This clonotype was observed a few times. This chain uses TRBV20-1 with TRBJ1-5; 12 nucleotides match TRBD1. Germline CDR1 is DFQATT and CDR2 is SNEGSKA (reference sequence). The CDR3 sequence is 18 residues long. Trimming took 6 bases from V and 1 from J; bases not matched to a gene: 13. CDR3 loop: CSARAGTGGRGSNQPQHF. As DNA, the CDR3 is TGCAGTGCCCGGGCCGGGACAGGGGGCCGAGGGAGCAATCAGCCCCAGCATTTT.